The 8 T cell receptor beta chains in this list originate from one sample, sequenced in a study of T cells in Graves' hyperthyroidism and ophthalmopathy. Using RNA transcripts as the source, TCR beta CDR3 regions were amplified. An initial round of RT-PCR targeting the TCR CDR3 relied on the HTBI primer set. TCRdb reanalysed the multiplex PCR reads using MiXCR and keeps one entry per CDR3 protein. The sample records 390,000 or so distinct CDR3 sequences, roughly 14% being singletons. Sequenced material: blood. The receptors here all came from a man younger than 30 with Graves' ophthalmopathy.

This clonotype was recorded many times. This chain joins TRBV12-3 or TRBV12-4 and TRBJ2-3, with D uncertain. This CDR3 comprises 12 residues. V lost 6 bases and J lost 6, with 10 bases in between. DNA of the CDR3: TGTGCCAGCAGCCGTCAGCCGGATACGCAGTATTTT. Amino acid sequence: CASSRQPDTQYF.

This clonotype has just a few counts. The chain joins TRBV20-1 to TRBJ1-2, with TRBD1 as a possible D gene (6 bases). CDR3 size: 14 residues. Between the trimmed V and J ends, which lost 2 bases and 6 bases, there was a span of 16 bases. The germline V gene encodes CDR1 DFQATT and CDR2 SNEGSKA (reference sequence). The CDR3 sequence is CSARPTTGSHGYTF. The CDR3 DNA sequence: TGCAGTGCTAGACCCACGACAGGCTCCCATGGCTACACCTTC.

This clonotype was detected many times. J is TRBJ1-5 and V is TRBV20-1, with 7 positions matching TRBD1. The V and J ends lost 5 bases and 8 bases, in that order; junction bases with no gene match: 12. CDR3 length: 14 amino acids. The V gene's germline CDR1 is DFQATT and CDR2 SNEGSKA (reference sequence). The DNA for the CDR3 is TGCAGTGCTCGTCCCGGGACAGACGCAAAGCCCCAGCATTTT. This sequence encodes CSARPGTDAKPQHF.

This clonotype showed up many times. The chain couples TRBV7-2 to TRBJ1-2; 8 nucleotides align to TRBD1. CDR1 and CDR2 from the germline V gene are SGHTA and FQGNSA. J lost 5 bases, V lost 3 bases, and 5 bases had no gene match. There are 14 residues in the CDR3. The CDR3 loop is CASSFGQGTYGYTF. CDR3 coding DNA: TGTGCCAGCAGCTTCGGACAGGGAACATATGGCTACACCTTC.

This clonotype has at least ten counts. The gene calls are TRBV6-1 and TRBJ1-3; D call uncertain. This CDR3 has 13 residues. CDR1 and CDR2 from the germline V gene are MNHNS and SASEGT. Trimming cost V 3 bases and J 3 bases, with 6 bases left between them. The CDR3 DNA reads as TGTGCCAGCAGTGACGACTTTGGAAACACCATATATTTT. Translation gives CASSDDFGNTIYF.

This clonotype was detected ten times or more. The chain joins TRBV19 to TRBJ1-2; possibly TRBD1 for D (6 bases). Germline V lookup: CDR1 LNHDA, CDR2 SQIVND (reference sequence). The CDR3 totals 14 residues. The ends were cut back, 5 bases at V and 8 bases at J, with 18 bases in the middle. CDR3: CASSLDSESRGYTF. CDR3 nucleotide sequence: TGTGCCAGTAGTTTGGACAGTGAGTCACGGGGCTACACCTTC.

This clonotype came up many times. The chain joins TRBV12-3 or TRBV12-4 to TRBJ2-1; TRBD2 aligns across 12 bases. This CDR3 spans 18 amino acids. J was trimmed by 7 bases and V by 3 bases; bases with no gene match: 13. The CDR3 DNA follows: TGTGCCAGCAGTTTCTTGACTAGCGGGAGAGATAGTTTGAATGAGCAGTTCTTC. Translation: CASSFLTSGRDSLNEQFF.

The chain links TRBV19 to TRBJ2-7; D tentatively fits TRBD1 or TRBD2 (5 bases each). Germline lookup yields CDR1 LNHDA and CDR2 SQIVND (reference sequence). The CDR3 runs to 15 residues. V dropped 5 bases and J dropped 2 bases, with 16 bases sitting between them. The CDR3 nucleotides are TGTGCCAGTAGTGTGTTTTCGGGGCAGGCCTACGAGCAGTACTTC. This sequence encodes CASSVFSGQAYEQYF.